This T cell receptor beta chain was observed in a study of patients and donors after allogeneic stem cell transplantation. This clonotype appeared a few times. The CDR3 contains 12 residues. The germline V and J ends were trimmed by 5 bases and 8 bases, with 12 bases remaining between them. Germline V gene sequence: CDR1 SEHNR, CDR2 FQNEAQ (reference sequence). TCRdb ran MiXCR on the RT-PCR reads and lists one entry per CDR3 protein. The sample consists of about a million distinct CDR3 sequences, approximately 19% of them appearing once. Specimen: blood, either unsorted or a sorted T cell fraction (not recorded which). The chain couples TRBV7-9 to TRBJ1-1; D is uncertain. This sequence originates from a human donor who was either an allogeneic HSCT recipient or a stem cell or donor lymphocyte infusion donor (not recorded which). It is not recorded whose cells these are; they may come from a transplant donor. The CDR3 DNA follows: TGTGCCAGCAGCAACGAGCTACCAGAAGCTTTCTTT. Translating gives CASSNELPEAFF.